The present entry profiles one T cell receptor (beta chain) with its context. The junction departs from germline at one end; a sequencing error may be responsible. This specimen comes from a study of T cell changes during pregnancy in multiple sclerosis. Germline lookup yields CDR1 LGHNA and CDR2 YSLEER. The CDR3 sequence is 17 residues long. Data came from immunoSEQ multiplex PCR; TCRdb stores just in-frame clones and leaves some out. The sample contains about 93,000 clones, 91% of which appear only once. This receptor was obtained from a female donor in good health, enrolled as a control in a pregnancy study. The sequenced sample was peripheral blood, obtained after pregnancy. The chain employs TRBV4-3 and TRBJ1-2; maybe TRBD1 (5 bases). CDR3 in DNA: TGCGCCAGCAGTCAAGAGGACCAGACAGAAGCTAACTATGGCTACACCTTC. Residues: CASSQEDQTEANYGYTF.